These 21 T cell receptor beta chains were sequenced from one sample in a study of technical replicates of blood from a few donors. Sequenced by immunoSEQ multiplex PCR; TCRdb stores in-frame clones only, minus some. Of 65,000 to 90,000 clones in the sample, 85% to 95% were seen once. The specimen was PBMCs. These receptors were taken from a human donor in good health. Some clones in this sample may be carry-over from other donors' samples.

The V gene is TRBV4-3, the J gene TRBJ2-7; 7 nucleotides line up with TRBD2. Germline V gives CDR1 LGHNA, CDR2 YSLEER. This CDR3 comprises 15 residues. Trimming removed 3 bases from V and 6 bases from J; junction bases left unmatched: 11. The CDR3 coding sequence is TGCGCCAGCAGCCATCTAGCGACTAGCAAGAGCGAGCAGTACTTC. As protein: CASSHLATSKSEQYF.

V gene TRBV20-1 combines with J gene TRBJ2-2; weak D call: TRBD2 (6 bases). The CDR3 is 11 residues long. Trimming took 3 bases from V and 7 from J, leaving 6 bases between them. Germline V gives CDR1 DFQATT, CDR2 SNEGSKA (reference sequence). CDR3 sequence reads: CSASGSGELFF. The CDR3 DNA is TGCAGTGCTAGCGGGAGCGGGGAGCTGTTTTTT.

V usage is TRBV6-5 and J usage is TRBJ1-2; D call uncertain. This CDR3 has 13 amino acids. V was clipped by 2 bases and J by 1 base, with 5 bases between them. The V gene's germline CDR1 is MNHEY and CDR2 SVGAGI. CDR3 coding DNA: TGTGCCAGCAGTTACACAATTAACTATGGCTACACCTTC. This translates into CASSYTINYGYTF.

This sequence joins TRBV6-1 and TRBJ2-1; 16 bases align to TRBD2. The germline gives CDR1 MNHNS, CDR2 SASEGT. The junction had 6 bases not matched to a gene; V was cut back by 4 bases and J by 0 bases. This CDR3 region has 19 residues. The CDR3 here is CASSGGLAGGRSSYNEQFF. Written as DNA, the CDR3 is TGTGCCAGCAGTGGGGGACTAGCGGGAGGGCGTAGCTCCTACAATGAGCAGTTCTTC.

The CDR3 loop is CASSPRGGAGAKNIQYF. The CDR3 DNA sequence: TGTGCCAGCAGCCCTAGGGGCGGGGCCGGGGCCAAAAACATTCAGTACTTC. V is TRBV5-4 and J is TRBJ2-4; weak D call: TRBD2 (6 bases). The CDR3 spans 17 residues. Per germline, CDR1 SGHNT and CDR2 YYREEE (reference sequence). The ends were cut back, 4 bases at V and 1 base at J, with 18 bases in the middle.

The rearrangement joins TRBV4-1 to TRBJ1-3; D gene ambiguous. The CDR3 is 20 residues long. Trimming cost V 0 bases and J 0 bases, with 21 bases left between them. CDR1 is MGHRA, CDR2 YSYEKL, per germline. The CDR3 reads CASSQESAGRTAVSGNTIYF. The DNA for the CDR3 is TGCGCCAGCAGCCAAGAATCAGCAGGCCGAACTGCCGTCTCTGGAAACACCATATATTTT.

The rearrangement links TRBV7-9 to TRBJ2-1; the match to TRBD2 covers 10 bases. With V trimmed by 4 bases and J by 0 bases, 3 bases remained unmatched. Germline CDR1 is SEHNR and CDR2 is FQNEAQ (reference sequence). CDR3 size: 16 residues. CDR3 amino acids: CASSSLAGDSYNEQFF. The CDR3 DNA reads TGTGCCAGCAGCTCTCTAGCGGGAGACTCCTACAATGAGCAGTTCTTC.

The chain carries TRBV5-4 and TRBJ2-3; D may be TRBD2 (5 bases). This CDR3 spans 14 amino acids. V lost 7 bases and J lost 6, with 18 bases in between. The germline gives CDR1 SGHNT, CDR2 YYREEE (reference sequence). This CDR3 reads CASGFRWEPDTQYF. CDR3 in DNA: TGTGCCAGCGGATTTAGGTGGGAGCCCGATACGCAGTATTTT.

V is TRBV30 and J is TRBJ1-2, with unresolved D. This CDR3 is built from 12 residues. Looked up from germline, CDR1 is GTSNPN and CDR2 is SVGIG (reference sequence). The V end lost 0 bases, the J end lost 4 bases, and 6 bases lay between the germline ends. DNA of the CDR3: TGTGCCTGGAGTGTGGGCACCTATGGCTACACCTTC. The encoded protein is CAWSVGTYGYTF.

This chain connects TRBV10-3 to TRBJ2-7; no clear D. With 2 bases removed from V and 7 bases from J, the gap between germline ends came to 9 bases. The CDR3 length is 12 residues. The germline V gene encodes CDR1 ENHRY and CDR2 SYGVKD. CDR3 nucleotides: TGTGCCATCAGTGAGACGGGTACGGAGCAGTACTTC. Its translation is CAISETGTEQYF.

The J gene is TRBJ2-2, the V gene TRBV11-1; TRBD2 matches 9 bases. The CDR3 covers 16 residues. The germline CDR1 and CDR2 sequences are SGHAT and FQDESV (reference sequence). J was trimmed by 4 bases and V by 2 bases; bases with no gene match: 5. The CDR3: CASSLRAGGPTGELFF. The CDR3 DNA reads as TGTGCCAGCAGCTTAAGAGCGGGGGGCCCCACCGGGGAGCTGTTTTTT.

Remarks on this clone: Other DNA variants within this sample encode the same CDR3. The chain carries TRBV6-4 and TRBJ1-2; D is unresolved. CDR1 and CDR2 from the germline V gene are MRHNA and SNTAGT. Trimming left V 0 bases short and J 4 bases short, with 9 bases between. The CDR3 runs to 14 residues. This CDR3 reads CASSDSRGIYGYTF. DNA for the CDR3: TGTGCCAGCAGTGACTCGCGTGGTATCTATGGCTACACCTTC.

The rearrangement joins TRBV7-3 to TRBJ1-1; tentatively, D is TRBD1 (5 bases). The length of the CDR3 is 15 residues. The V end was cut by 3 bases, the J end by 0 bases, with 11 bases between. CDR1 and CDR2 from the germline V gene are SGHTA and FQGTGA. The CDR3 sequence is CASSLNRNLNTEAFF. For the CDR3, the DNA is TGTGCCAGCAGCTTGAACAGGAACCTGAACACTGAAGCTTTCTTT.

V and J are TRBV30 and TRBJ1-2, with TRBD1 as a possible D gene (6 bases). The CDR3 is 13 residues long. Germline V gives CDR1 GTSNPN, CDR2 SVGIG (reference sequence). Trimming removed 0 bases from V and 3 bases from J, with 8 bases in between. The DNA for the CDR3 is TGTGCCTGGAGTGTACGACAGGACTATGGCTACACCTTC. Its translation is CAWSVRQDYGYTF.

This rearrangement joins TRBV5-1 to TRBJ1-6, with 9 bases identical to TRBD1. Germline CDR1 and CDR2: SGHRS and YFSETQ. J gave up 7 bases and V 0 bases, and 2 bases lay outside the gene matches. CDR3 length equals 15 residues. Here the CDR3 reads CASSLEGQGNSPLHF. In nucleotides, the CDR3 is TGCGCCAGCAGCTTGGAGGGACAGGGAAATTCACCCCTCCACTTT.

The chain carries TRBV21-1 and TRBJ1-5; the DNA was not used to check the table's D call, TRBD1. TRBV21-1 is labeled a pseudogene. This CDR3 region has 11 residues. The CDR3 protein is CASGADQPQHF. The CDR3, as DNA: TGTGCCAGCGGGGCCGATCAGCCCCAGCATTTT.

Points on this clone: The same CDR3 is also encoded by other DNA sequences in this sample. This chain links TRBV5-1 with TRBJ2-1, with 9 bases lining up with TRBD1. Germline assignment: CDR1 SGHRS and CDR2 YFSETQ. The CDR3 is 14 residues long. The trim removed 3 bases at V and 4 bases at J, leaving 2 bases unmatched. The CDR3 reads CASSSTGGYNEQFF. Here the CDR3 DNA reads TGCGCCAGCAGCTCGACAGGGGGGTACAATGAGCAGTTCTTC.

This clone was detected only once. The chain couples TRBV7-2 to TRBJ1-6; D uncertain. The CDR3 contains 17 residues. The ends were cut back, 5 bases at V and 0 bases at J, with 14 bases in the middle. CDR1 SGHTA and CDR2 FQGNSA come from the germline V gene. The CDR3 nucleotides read TGTGCCAGCAGCCTTCTAGCACCTCACTCCTATAATTCACCCCTCCACTTT. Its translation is CASSLLAPHSYNSPLHF.

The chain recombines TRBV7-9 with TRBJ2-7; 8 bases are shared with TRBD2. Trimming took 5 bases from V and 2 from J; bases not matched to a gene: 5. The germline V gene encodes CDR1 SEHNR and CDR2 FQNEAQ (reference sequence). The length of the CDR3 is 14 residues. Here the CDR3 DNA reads TGTGCCAGCAGCGCGGGGGGTGGCACCTACGAGCAGTACTTC. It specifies CASSAGGGTYEQYF.

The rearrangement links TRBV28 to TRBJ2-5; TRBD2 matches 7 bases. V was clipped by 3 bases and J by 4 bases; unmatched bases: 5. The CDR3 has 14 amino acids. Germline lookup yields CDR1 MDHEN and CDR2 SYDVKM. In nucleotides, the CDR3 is TGTGCCAGCAGTTTTAGCGGGTGGGGAGAGACCCAGTACTTC. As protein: CASSFSGWGETQYF.

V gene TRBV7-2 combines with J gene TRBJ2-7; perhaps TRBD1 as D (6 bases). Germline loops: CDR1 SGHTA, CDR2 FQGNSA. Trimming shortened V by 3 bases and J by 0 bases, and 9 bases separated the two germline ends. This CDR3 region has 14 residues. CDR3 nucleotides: TGTGCCAGCAGCTTCGGCAGGGGCTCCTACGAGCAGTACTTC. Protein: CASSFGRGSYEQYF.